This TCR beta chain comes out of a study of T-cell reconstitution after alpha-beta-depleted transplantation in children. Unique molecular identifiers were used to barcode this TCRbeta library. TCRdb called the PCR reads again in MiXCR, with one record for every CDR3 protein. Here the sample spans more than 300,000 distinct CDR3 sequences, roughly 15% being singletons. Germline CDR1 reads LNHNV; CDR2 reads YYDKDF (reference sequence). Trimming took 0 bases from V and 7 from J; bases not matched to a gene: 11. This CDR3 comprises 17 residues. This clonotype was seen ten or more times. The specimen was PBMCs, mostly from graft donor cells, collected 360 days after TCRalphabeta/CD19-depleted stem cell transplant. The TCR was taken from a male patient aged 2-15 years who had a stem cell transplant for acute lymphoblastic leukemia, so the T cells may come from the graft donor. The chain links TRBV15 to TRBJ2-2; 7 nucleotides match TRBD1. In DNA, the CDR3 is TGTGCCACCAGCAGAGATGCCAGGGGGAGATTGGTCGGGGAGCTGTTTTTT. Translation gives CATSRDARGRLVGELFF. The full variable domain, rest sourced from reference TRBV15 and TRBJ2-2, is DAMVIQNPRYQVTQFGKPVTLSCSQTLNHNVMYWYQQKSSQAPKLLFHYYDKDFNNEADTPDNFQSRRPNTSFCFLDIRSPGLGDTAMYLCATSRDARGRLVGELFFGEGSRLTVL.